This TCR beta chain originates from a study of blood T cell repertoires in COVID-19. Study as a whole: Samples taken during acute and convalescent COVID-19 were collected in the United States, Italy and Spain. Sources were T cells, B-cell-depleted T cells, or PBMCs; the material itself was cDNA or gDNA.

During active infection, Seattle patients enrolled and were then monitored through disease. This clone came up many times. V shed 3 bases and J shed 2 bases, with 15 bases lying between them. Germline values: CDR1 SGDLS, CDR2 YYNGEE. The CDR3 contains 16 residues. As processed by the authors: The authors estimated nucleated cell counts from reference gene primer amplification. Here immunoSEQ multiplex PCR was the method, and the copy in TCRdb shows in-frame clones only, minus some. V, J and clone size derive from that table, while D and trimming were established from the DNA sequence. The sample holds fewer than 95,000 clones, approximately 79% seen once.

V gene TRBV9 combines with J gene TRBJ2-1, with D possibly being TRBD2 (5 bases). Material for sequencing was peripheral blood. The source of this sequence is a man between 65 and 85 years old with COVID-19, enrolled during active disease. CDR3 region: CASSAALASPYNEQFF. CDR3 in DNA: TGTGCCAGCAGCGCAGCGCTAGCCTCACCCTACAATGAGCAGTTCTTC.